This is a list of T cell receptor beta chains from one sample in a study of cytomegalovirus exposure and HLA in healthy donors. Here immunoSEQ multiplex PCR was the method, and the copy in TCRdb shows in-frame clones only, minus some. Among about 270,000 clones listed, roughly 70% were seen once. Material: PBMCs. The source is a female donor in good health and CMV-seronegative. CDR3s include the opening cysteine and the closing phenylalanine or tryptophan. The order of the fields is J gene, V gene, D gene, clone size, CDR3 DNA, CDR3 protein. The D gene is left open where the match is weak. For some rows the clone size is stated as once, few or many, or as a class when expanded; others skip it.

>TRBJ1-1|TRBV11-2|.|few
TGTGCCAGCAGCTTAGGCCTGACAGGAGTTGACACTGAAGCTTTCTTT
CASSLGLTGVDTEAFF
>TRBJ2-2|TRBV5-1|.|.
TGCGCCAGCAGCTTCGTCGGCACCGGGGAGCTGTTTTTT
CASSFVGTGELFF
>TRBJ2-7|TRBV11-2|TRBD2|.
TGTGCCAGCAGCTTAGGACTAGCGGCCTCCTACGAGCAGTACTTC
CASSLGLAASYEQYF
>TRBJ2-3|TRBV5-1|.|.
TGCGCCAGCAGCTTGGGGGACATAAGCACAGATACGCAGTATTTT
CASSLGDISTDTQYF
>TRBJ2-3|TRBV7-6|.|few
TGTGCCAGCAGCCAGGGACACCATCTCGGGACAGATACGCAGTATTTT
CASSQGHHLGTDTQYF
>TRBJ2-1|TRBV14|.|.
TGTGCCAGCAGCCCGTCCGAATGGCAGTCTGAGCAGTTCTTC
CASSPSEWQSEQFF
>TRBJ2-6|TRBV18|TRBD1|.
TGTGCCAGCTCGTCCAACAGGGGGCGCGCCTCTCTCTCTGGGGCCAACGTCCTGACTTTC
CASSSNRGRASLSGANVLTF
>TRBJ2-3|TRBV28|TRBD2|few
TGTGCCAGCAGTTCGCGGACTAGCGGAAGACCTGGCACAGATACGCAGTATTTT
CASSSRTSGRPGTDTQYF
>TRBJ1-5|TRBV7-6|.|.
TGTGCCAGCAGCTCCCGGGAGGGGCAGCCCCAGCATTTT
CASSSREGQPQHF
>TRBJ1-2|TRBV6-5|.|.
TGTGCCAGCAGTTATAAAACAGGAAGTAACTATGGCTACACCTTC
CASSYKTGSNYGYTF
>TRBJ2-3|TRBV7-3|.|.
TGTGCCAGCAGCTTAGTAGGCGGGAAGGCAGATACGCAGTATTTT
CASSLVGGKADTQYF
>TRBJ1-1|TRBV27|.|.
TGTGCCAGCAGTTTGTGGCAGAACACTGAAGCTTTCTTT
CASSLWQNTEAFF
>TRBJ2-7|TRBV27|.|few
TGTGCCAGCGGGGACACATTCTACGAGCAGTACTTC
CASGDTFYEQYF
>TRBJ1-6|TRBV2|.|.
TGTGCCAGCAGTGTCATGCAAGGGGCTGGTTCACCCCTCCACTTT
CASSVMQGAGSPLHF
>TRBJ2-5|TRBV7-9|TRBD2|.
TGTTCCAGCAGGGGACTAGCGGGAGCAGAGACCCAGTACTTC
CSSRGLAGAETQYF
>TRBJ2-2|TRBV11-2|TRBD2|.
TGTGCCAGCAGCTTAAGCCTAGCGGGAGTCACCGGGGAGCTGTTTTTT
CASSLSLAGVTGELFF
>TRBJ2-7|TRBV7-6|.|.
TGTGCCAGCAGCCCGAGGGGCGGGATGTACGAGCAGTACTTC
CASSPRGGMYEQYF
>TRBJ1-2|TRBV28|.|.
TGTGCCAGCAGTTTCGGAGAGGCCAGATATGGCTACACCTTC
CASSFGEARYGYTF
>TRBJ2-2|TRBV5-1|.|.
TGCGCCAGCAGCGTTGGACAAACGAACACCGGGGAGCTGTTTTTT
CASSVGQTNTGELFF
>TRBJ2-1|TRBV11-3|.|.
TGTGCCAGCAGCTTCGAAACTTCCAATGAGCAGTTCTTC
CASSFETSNEQFF
>TRBJ2-3|TRBV5-1|.|.
TGCGCCAGCAGCTTACGACCTTCAAGCGCAGATACGCAGTATTTT
CASSLRPSSADTQYF
>TRBJ1-5|TRBV9|.|few
TGTGCCAGCAGCGCGGGAGGCTTCAATCAGCCCCAGCATTTT
CASSAGGFNQPQHF
>TRBJ2-3|TRBV2|.|.
TGTGCCAGCCAGAAGGTAGGGGGCACAGATACGCAGTATTTT
CASQKVGGTDTQYF
>TRBJ2-1|TRBV18|TRBD1|once
TGTGCCAGCTCACCTCGGGACAGTGGATTCAATGAGCAGTTCTTC
CASSPRDSGFNEQFF
>TRBJ2-2|TRBV7-2|.|.
TGTGCCAGCAGCTACCAGACAGGGAACACCGGGGAGCTGTTTTTT
CASSYQTGNTGELFF
>TRBJ2-1|TRBV4-1|TRBD2|.
TGCGCCAGCAGCCAAGCTCCTGCGGGAGTCCACAATGAGCAGTTCTTC
CASSQAPAGVHNEQFF
>TRBJ2-3|TRBV6-1|TRBD2|.
TGTGCCAGCAGTGAAGTGGACGGGAGGAAGGACACGCAGTATTTT
CASSEVDGRKDTQYF
>TRBJ1-2|TRBV6-1|.|.
TGTGCCAGCAGTGTCATACAGAAGTTCTATGGCTACACCTTC
CASSVIQKFYGYTF
>TRBJ2-3|TRBV10-3|.|few
TGTGCCATCAGTGAGTCTCCAGGGACAGATACGCAGTATTTT
CAISESPGTDTQYF
>TRBJ1-1|TRBV28|.|.
TGTGCCAGCAGTTTGGGGGGATCGCTGAACACTGAAGCTTTCTTT
CASSLGGSLNTEAFF
>TRBJ2-1|TRBV5-1|TRBD2|.
TGCGCCAGCAGCGCTCCGGGACTAGCGGGAGTGTATGAGCAGTTCTTC
CASSAPGLAGVYEQFF
>TRBJ2-2|TRBV6-1|.|.
TGTGCCAGCAGCCGACTAGAGAACACCGGGGAGCTGTTTTTT
CASSRLENTGELFF
>TRBJ2-3|TRBV7-2|TRBD1|.
TGTGCCAGCAGCTTAGGGCACAGGGGACCGACAGATACGCAGTATTTT
CASSLGHRGPTDTQYF
>TRBJ1-1|TRBV5-1|.|.
TGCGCCAGCAGCTTGGGGGCGGGGAACACTGAAGCTTTCTTT
CASSLGAGNTEAFF
>TRBJ2-5|TRBV6-5|.|.
TGTGCCAGCAGTTACTCGGAGCGACAAGAGACCCAGTACTTC
CASSYSERQETQYF
>TRBJ2-7|TRBV2|.|.
TGTGCCAGCACCACGGACTTGGCCTCCTACGAGCAGTACTTC
CASTTDLASYEQYF
>TRBJ2-7|TRBV28|TRBD1|.
TGTGCCAGCAGTTCCTGGGACAGATTAGAATGGCAGTACTTC
CASSSWDRLEWQYF
>TRBJ2-7|TRBV5-6|.|.
TGTGCCAGCAGCCCAAGAGGCTACCCTAATGACGAGCAGTACTTC
CASSPRGYPNDEQYF
>TRBJ1-2|TRBV16|.|.
TGTGCCAGCAGCCCCCTCTACAGGGTAGAAGGCTACACCTTC
CASSPLYRVEGYTF
>TRBJ2-7|TRBV2|.|few
TGTGCCAGCAGGGGGGGTGCCTACGAGCAGTACTTC
CASRGGAYEQYF